Listed here is a single T cell receptor (beta chain). Its antigen is currently unknown. Compared with germline, one end of the junction differs, possibly owing to a read error. This record belongs to a study of cytomegalovirus exposure and HLA in healthy donors. Looked up from germline, CDR1 is SGHRS and CDR2 is YFSETQ. The CDR3 is made up of 16 amino acids. It was with 60 Vbeta and 13 Jbeta primers that the PCR ran. Under the authors' procedure: As a later analysis found, there were 80 million or so unique TCR beta chains, of which around 10 million were shared. TCRdb's copy holds only in-frame clones and misses some; the assay was immunoSEQ multiplex PCR. That table furnishes V, J and clone size, whereas the DNA furnished D and trimming. The sample includes some 87,000 clones, roughly 80% seen only once; the top ten take around a fifth. Findings and caveats of the study: In a later analysis, HLA-C alleles had the fewest associated TCRs, DRB1 alleles the most. In a later analysis, compared with equally common non-associated chains, HLA-associated beta chains were more expanded.

This TCR was recovered from a woman between 40 and 50 years old in good health and CMV-seropositive. The chain carries TRBV5-1 and TRBJ1-2, with no clear D. The sequenced sample was PBMCs. The CDR3 spells CASSLVEPGSSGGCTF. The CDR3, as DNA: TGCGCCAGCAGCTTGGTGGAGCCGGGCAGCTCAGGAGGCTGCACCTTC. The variable domain in full, completed from reference TRBV5-1 and TRBJ1-2, reads KAGVTQTPRYLIKTRGQQVTLSCSPISGHRSVSWYQQTPGQGLQFLFEYFSETQRNKGNFPGRFSGRQFSNSRSEMNVSTLELGDSALYLCASSLVEPGSSGGCTFGSGTRLTVV.